The sequence of this T cell receptor beta chain was determined in a study of T-cell reconstitution after alpha-beta-depleted transplantation in children (dated by TCRdb to 2016 to 2017). In the study overall: Using TCR repertoire profiling, the study quantitatively followed how T-cell immune reconstitution unfolded in children after TCRalphabeta/CD19-depleted allogeneic hematopoietic cell transplantation.

The treatment or condition label corresponds to: allogeneic hematopoietic cell transplantation with graft depleted of TCRalphabeta T cells and CD19 B cells. TCRalphabeta/CD19-depleted allogeneic hematopoietic cell grafts were given to the transplant recipients, all of whom were children. Library preparation employed PCR. Reads for this sample came from an Illumina HiSeq 2500. TCR library preparation used molecular barcoding, with unique molecular identifiers applied to normalize quantification of the TCRbeta repertoire. The public reads were quality trimmed at Q25 with fastp and then assembled into clones with MiXCR by TCRdb, keeping productive beta chains. Entries that share a CDR3 protein sequence are merged under the most common genes and DNA. This sample comprises about 78,000 distinct CDR3 sequences, around an eighth of them detected only once. The ten largest clones add up to 27% of the sample.

Paper-wide results and their limitations: The frequencies of hyperexpanded clones fell over the following months, and after one year, T-cell counts and TCRbeta diversity were mostly attributed to newly produced T cells. About two months after transplant, the apparently early recovery of alphabetaT-cell counts reportedly depended on just several hundred clones that had expanded rapidly and came from non-depleted graft cells. In some patients, the high TCRbeta diversity seen at day 60 was put down to recipient T cells and intrathymic progenitors that had survived conditioning.

The germline ends are 10 bases apart after V is trimmed by 1 base and J by 2 bases. From the cysteine up to the phenylalanine, the CDR3 has a length of 15 residues. The kept DNA is CDR3 alone, 45 bases in frame from the first base. Taken from the germline V gene, the CDR1 and CDR2 loops are LGHNA and YSLEER. Turning to this clonotype: Its recognized antigen is unknown. It has no much larger one-base neighbor in the sample; base qualities were not kept.

The sample was PBMCs, mostly from graft donor cells, taken 180 days after TCRalphabeta/CD19-depleted stem cell transplant. The sequence links TRBV4-3 to TRBJ2-3, with no D gene named confidently. The TCR originated in a male patient aged 2 to 10 who had a stem cell transplant for acute lymphoblastic leukemia, so the T cells may come from the graft donor. The sequenced DNA: TGCGCCAGCAGCCAAGCCCCATTCCACACAGATACGCAGTATTTT. The resulting protein is CASSQAPFHTDTQYF.